This TCR beta chain was observed in a study of blood T cell repertoires in COVID-19. The CDR3 runs 16 residues. The protocol was immunoSEQ multiplex PCR, while the TCRdb copy is restricted to in-frame clones and leaves out a portion. The sample includes approximately 90,000 clones, 75% to 90% of them seen just once. The chain links TRBV21-1 to TRBJ1-1; the tabulated D call, TRBD1, remains unverified against the DNA. TRBV21-1 is a pseudogene. Material for sequencing was peripheral blood. The clonotype comes from a woman aged 80 or over with acute or convalescent COVID-19. DNA for the CDR3: TGTGCCAGCAGCAAAAGCCCGGGGACAGAGAACACTGAAGCTTTCTTT. It yields the protein CASSKSPGTENTEAFF.